The rows below give T cell receptor beta chains drawn from one sample of a study of T cells in Graves' hyperthyroidism and ophthalmopathy. TCRdb redid the calling of the multiplex PCR reads with MiXCR, one entry per CDR3 protein. The table has some 600,000 distinct CDR3 sequences, around 13% seen once. The sample taken for sequencing was blood. The origin of the receptors is a woman between 25 and 40 years old with Graves' hyperthyroidism that later progressed to Graves' ophthalmopathy. CDR3s include the opening cysteine and the closing phenylalanine or tryptophan. The D gene is left open where the match is weak. A row's size may be missing; if present it is once, few, many or a size class.

>TRBV12-3/TRBV12-4|TRBJ1-2|many|NA
CASSSGLNYGYTF
TGTGCCAGCAGTTCGGGACTTAACTATGGCTACACCTTC
>TRBV6-2/TRBV6-3|TRBJ1-1|many|NA
CASSYPELNTEAFF
TGTGCCAGCAGTTACCCCGAATTGAACACTGAAGCTTTCTTT
>TRBV19|TRBJ2-3|many|NA
CASSYDYSGLAGTDTQYF
TGTGCCAGTAGTTACGATTACTCGGGGCTAGCCGGCACAGATACGCAGTATTTT
>TRBV30|TRBJ2-4|NA|NA
CAWSDGARGIQYF
TGTGCCTGGAGTGATGGGGCGCGGGGCATTCAGTACTTC
>TRBV2|TRBJ1-2|NA|TRBD1
CASRGGPPSNYGYTF
TGTGCCAGCAGAGGGGGCCCCCCCTCTAACTATGGCTACACCTTC
>TRBV24-1|TRBJ2-3|NA|TRBD1
CATSASDRRDTQYF
TGTGCCACCAGTGCCTCGGACAGGCGGGATACGCAGTATTTT
>TRBV20-1|TRBJ1-5|many|NA
CSASRNQPQHF
TGCAGTGCTAGCCGCAATCAGCCCCAGCATTTT
>TRBV7-9|TRBJ2-7|many|TRBD1
CASSPRDRALGDEQYF
TGTGCCAGCAGCCCCCGGGACAGGGCTCTGGGGGACGAGCAGTACTTC
>TRBV6-1|TRBJ2-2|NA|TRBD2
CASSTTLAGGVELFF
TGTGCCAGCAGTACTACACTAGCGGGAGGCGTGGAGCTGTTTTTT
>TRBV9|TRBJ2-7|NA|NA
CASSPEWGEQYF
TGTGCCAGCAGCCCAGAATGGGGCGAGCAGTACTTC
>TRBV5-1|TRBJ2-7|many|NA
CASSLASNYEQYF
TGCGCCAGCAGCCTAGCGTCTAACTACGAGCAGTACTTC
>TRBV6-1|TRBJ1-1|few|NA
CASSEALRAGTEAFF
TGTGCCAGCAGTGAAGCGCTCAGGGCGGGGACTGAAGCTTTCTTT
>TRBV27|TRBJ2-5|many|TRBD2
CASRGGREGGETQYF
TGTGCCAGCAGAGGTGGGCGGGAGGGGGGAGAGACCCAGTACTTC
>TRBV20-1|TRBJ1-1|many|TRBD1
CSASPPGQMNTEAFF
TGCAGTGCTAGCCCACCGGGACAGATGAACACTGAAGCTTTCTTT
>TRBV28|TRBJ2-5|many|TRBD1
CASSLLDREETQYF
TGTGCCAGCAGCCTTCTGGACAGGGAAGAGACCCAGTACTTC
>TRBV28|TRBJ2-7|many|NA
CASSGGILGPQYF
TGTGCCAGCAGTGGGGGGATTCTAGGACCGCAGTACTTC
>TRBV7-2|TRBJ2-2|many|NA
CASSLAVTGELFF
TGTGCCAGCAGCTTAGCGGTCACCGGGGAGCTGTTTTTT
>TRBV10-3|TRBJ2-3|many|TRBD2
CAISEPGLAATDTQYF
TGTGCCATCAGTGAGCCGGGACTAGCGGCGACAGATACGCAGTATTTT
>TRBV24-1|TRBJ2-5|many|TRBD1
CATSDSTGAQETQYF
TGTGCCACCAGTGATTCGACAGGGGCGCAAGAGACCCAGTACTTC
>TRBV27|TRBJ1-2|NA|NA
CASSFTPPYGYTF
TGTGCCAGCAGTTTTACGCCTCCCTATGGCTACACCTTC
>TRBV6-2/TRBV6-3|TRBJ2-2|NA|NA
CASSFPLGGELFF
TGTGCCAGCAGTTTCCCGTTAGGCGGGGAGCTGTTTTTT
>TRBV3-1|TRBJ1-2|NA|TRBD1
CASSQDRGGAFPPLYGYTF
TGTGCCAGCAGCCAAGATCGAGGGGGCGCATTCCCCCCTCTTTATGGCTACACCTTC
>TRBV7-9|TRBJ2-3|few|TRBD2
CASSPQLGRTSGGGERTDTQYF
TGTGCCAGCAGCCCTCAGTTGGGGCGTACTAGCGGAGGAGGCGAGAGAACAGATACGCAGTATTTT
>TRBV6-2/TRBV6-3|TRBJ1-1|few|TRBD1
CASSYSMTGLNTEAFF
TGTGCCAGCAGTTACTCGATGACAGGGCTGAACACTGAAGCTTTCTTT
>TRBV11-2|TRBJ1-4|many|TRBD1
CASSPWGDRGEKLFF
TGTGCCAGCAGCCCCTGGGGAGACAGGGGTGAAAAACTGTTTTTT
>TRBV28|TRBJ1-2|many|NA
CASSFGQGLRNYGYTF
TGTGCCAGCAGTTTCGGTCAGGGGCTGCGAAACTATGGCTACACCTTC
>TRBV2|TRBJ2-3|many|NA
CASSEEGSSDTQYF
TGTGCCAGCAGTGAAGAGGGGAGCTCAGATACGCAGTATTTT
>TRBV5-1|TRBJ1-5|NA|NA
CASSLDPGDNSNQPQHF
TGCGCCAGCAGCTTGGACCCCGGGGACAATAGCAATCAGCCCCAGCATTTT
>TRBV6-2/TRBV6-3|TRBJ2-2|NA|NA
CASSRDVESTGELFF
TGTGCCAGCAGTAGGGACGTCGAAAGCACCGGGGAGCTGTTTTTT
>TRBV6-5|TRBJ2-1|once|TRBD2
CASSFLAEGYNEQFF
TGTGCCAGCAGTTTCCTAGCGGAGGGTTACAATGAGCAGTTCTTC
>TRBV10-3|TRBJ1-6|many|NA
CAISGDGDSPLHF
TGTGCCATCAGTGGGGACGGAGATTCACCCCTCCACTTT
>TRBV3-1|TRBJ1-3|few|NA
CASSQERISGNTIYF
TGTGCCAGCAGCCAAGAAAGGATCTCTGGAAACACCATATATTTT
>TRBV11-2|TRBJ2-1|many|NA
CASRQWGVSHNEQFF
TGTGCCAGCAGACAATGGGGGGTATCCCACAATGAGCAGTTCTTC
>TRBV9|TRBJ1-5|NA|NA
CASSAGEQSIGQPQHF
TGTGCCAGCAGCGCCGGCGAACAGTCTATAGGTCAGCCCCAGCATTTT
>TRBV12-5|TRBJ1-2|many|TRBD1
CASGPEWTGWDYGYTF
TGTGCTAGTGGTCCAGAATGGACAGGGTGGGACTATGGCTACACCTTC
>TRBV12-3/TRBV12-4|TRBJ2-1|NA|TRBD2
CASSLAGTSRVNEQFF
TGTGCCAGCAGTTTAGCCGGGACTAGCAGGGTGAATGAGCAGTTCTTC
>TRBV30|TRBJ1-6|few|NA
CACGLSNSPLHF
TGTGCCTGTGGGCTTTCAAATTCACCCCTCCACTTT
>TRBV30|TRBJ2-7|many|NA
CAWSVLVAGYEQYF
TGTGCCTGGAGTGTATTAGTTGCTGGCTACGAGCAGTACTTC
>TRBV11-1|TRBJ2-2|many|TRBD2
CASREGVNTGELFF
TGTGCCAGCCGGGAGGGAGTGAACACCGGGGAGCTGTTTTTT
>TRBV28|TRBJ2-7|NA|TRBD2
CASTWAGVMYEQYF
TGTGCCAGCACCTGGGCGGGAGTCATGTACGAGCAGTACTTC
>TRBV30|TRBJ2-7|many|NA
CAWSVPPNSYEQYF
TGTGCCTGGAGTGTACCACCGAACTCCTACGAGCAGTACTTC
>TRBV27|TRBJ1-2|many|NA
CASSDSPLYGYTF
TGTGCCAGCAGCGATAGTCCTCTCTATGGCTACACCTTC
>TRBV6-5|TRBJ1-1|many|NA
CASSYTGLKGNTEALF
TGTGCCAGCAGTTACACAGGGCTCAAGGGGAACACTGAAGCTCTCTTT
>TRBV10-3|TRBJ2-2|many|NA
CAISEGGGSVTGELFF
TGTGCCATCAGTGAGGGAGGTGGGAGTGTCACCGGGGAGCTGTTTTTT
>TRBV12-3/TRBV12-4|TRBJ1-1|many|NA
CASSSRLQSEAFF
TGTGCCAGCAGTTCCCGACTTCAGTCTGAAGCTTTCTTT
>TRBV7-9|TRBJ1-6|NA|NA
CASSLGGTAGSPLHF
TGTGCCAGCAGCTTAGGTGGGACGGCAGGATCACCCCTCCACTTT